This TCR beta chain comes out of a study of spatial heterogeneity in lung cancer. Study at large: Alpha-chain detections were consistently fewer than beta-chain detections among the sequences. Strong correlation was found between tumor-region TCR transcript counts and a T cell module score from matched bulk RNA-seq.

Sample time point: sample taken at primary tumor resection. Whole RNA, which was extracted from tumor, nontumor lung tissue or frozen PBMC, was sequenced without any cell sorting. Study results and caveats: It was estimated that coverage of tumor T cells reached about 7% for alpha chains and 13% for beta chains. Intratumoral expanded alpha and beta TCR counts were found to track tumor mutation counts.

This clonotype was recorded many times. No antigen is known for it. Using its own MiXCR run on the 5' RACE reads, TCRdb lists one record per CDR3 protein. The sample yields about 100,000 distinct CDR3 sequences, nearly 4.5% seen once. This CDR3 is 15 amino acids long. The TCR sequence derives from a male donor with early-stage non-small cell lung cancer. The chain employs TRBV21-1 and TRBJ2-3; the D call in the table, TRBD1, was not verified against the DNA. TRBV21-1 is a recognized pseudogene. The sequences come from lung tumor tissue, collected at surgery. The CDR3 is CASSKAQDGTDTQYF. The CDR3 DNA follows: TGTGCCAGCAGCAAAGCACAGGATGGCACAGATACGCAGTATTTT.